This passage covers 11 T cell receptor beta chains from one sample sequenced in a study of blood T cells in healthy people across ages. With a J-beta primer mix and a sample-barcoded 5' primer, a second PCR ran roughly 6 to 11 cycles. TCRdb ran MiXCR on the 5' RACE reads and lists one entry per CDR3 protein. This table has about 1,400,000 distinct CDR3 sequences, 40% to 50% appearing once. The sequencing input was blood. These receptors all stem from a woman aged 18-29 years in good health.

The rearrangement links TRBV28 to TRBJ1-1; TRBD1 matches 7 bases. Germline V gives CDR1 MDHEN, CDR2 SYDVKM. This CDR3 has 22 residues. V gave up 3 bases and J gave up 3 bases; unmatched junction bases: 28. The CDR3 bases are TGTGCCAGCAGTTTTCTCCAAGGGGGCGTGGTCCACGGTGAGGTTACGGACACTGAAGCTTTCTTT. Its protein product is CASSFLQGGVVHGEVTDTEAFF.

The chain recombines TRBV11-2 with TRBJ2-6, with D perhaps TRBD1 (5 bases). The CDR3 totals 17 residues. Germline assignment: CDR1 SGHAT and CDR2 FQNNGV. Trimming pared 0 bases from V and 4 bases from J, leaving 13 bases between. CDR3 sequence (DNA): TGTGCCAGCAGCTTAGATCATTGGGGCTCCGGGGCCAACGTCCTGACTTTC. Its protein product is CASSLDHWGSGANVLTF.

The gene calls are TRBV20-1 and TRBJ2-5; TRBD2 might be the D (5 bases). The CDR3 is 15 amino acids. CDR1 and CDR2 from the germline V gene are DFQATT and SNEGSKA (reference sequence). V shed 1 base and J shed 7 bases, with 19 bases lying between them. CDR3 nucleotides: TGCAGTGCTAGAGCTGGAGGTGCGGACGGAGGGACCCAGTACTTC. Its translation is CSARAGGADGGTQYF.

The chain combines TRBV6-1 with TRBJ2-5; 7 bases agree with TRBD1. The CDR3 is 14 amino acids. CDR1 MNHNS and CDR2 SASEGT come from the germline V gene. Trimming cost V 6 bases and J 1 base; bases outside gene matches: 5. CDR3 residues: CASSGQVGQETQYF. The CDR3 bases are TGTGCCAGCAGCGGACAGGTCGGCCAAGAGACCCAGTACTTC.

The genes are TRBV5-1 and TRBJ2-1; 10 bases are shared with TRBD2. The CDR3 has 15 residues. V was clipped by 4 bases and J by 5 bases; unmatched bases: 6. The germline gives CDR1 SGHRS, CDR2 YFSETQ. The CDR3 is CASSQGTSEHNEQFF. As DNA, the CDR3 is TGCGCCAGCAGCCAGGGGACTAGCGAACACAATGAGCAGTTCTTC. The variable domain in full, completed from reference TRBV5-1 and TRBJ2-1, reads KAGVTQTPRYLIKTRGQQVTLSCSPISGHRSVSWYQQTPGQGLQFLFEYFSETQRNKGNFPGRFSGRQFSNSRSEMNVSTLELGDSALYLCASSQGTSEHNEQFFGPGTRLTVL.

The chain combines TRBV7-6 with TRBJ2-7; the D is unclear. The CDR3 has 13 amino acids. The V gene's germline CDR1 is SGHVS and CDR2 FNYEAQ. V shed 5 bases and J shed 6 bases, with 14 bases lying between them. Written as DNA, the CDR3 is TGTGCCAGCAGCCCCCTGATGGACGCCGAGCAGTACTTC. Translated, it gives CASSPLMDAEQYF.

This clonotype was counted a few times. The rearrangement links TRBV6-5 to TRBJ2-3; weak D call: TRBD2 (5 bases). This CDR3 has 14 residues. V was shortened by 3 bases and J by 5 bases, with 12 bases between the two germline ends. Per the germline V gene, CDR1 is MNHEY and CDR2 is SVGAGI. CDR3 nucleotide sequence: TGTGCCAGCAGTTATTTCGGGAAGGGAGATACGCAGTATTTT. Amino acids: CASSYFGKGDTQYF.

This clonotype turned up a few times. The chain has TRBV27 and TRBJ2-2; TRBD2 matches at 14 bases. CDR3 length equals 14 residues. CDR1 is MNHEY, CDR2 SMNVEV, per germline (reference sequence). Germline trimming cut 8 bases from V and 4 bases from J; bases unmatched to any gene: 0. The CDR3 spells CASGTSGSTGELFF. The CDR3 DNA sequence: TGTGCCAGCGGGACTAGCGGGAGCACCGGGGAGCTGTTTTTT.

This CDR3 reads CASSPDRAVYEQYF. Here the CDR3 DNA reads TGTGCCAGCTCACCCGACAGGGCTGTCTACGAGCAGTACTTC. The chain recombines TRBV18 with TRBJ2-5; the match to TRBD1 covers 7 bases. The end of the DNA is better explained by TRBJ2-7, so the J call may be wrong. CDR1 is KGHSH, CDR2 LQKENI, per germline. The CDR3 is made up of 14 amino acids.

The V call is TRBV7-2, the J call TRBJ2-1; the D gene could be TRBD1 or TRBD2 (5 bases each). The CDR3 extends over 14 amino acids. Trimming cost V 6 bases and J 6 bases, with 15 bases left between them. CDR1 SGHTA and CDR2 FQGNSA come from the germline V gene. In DNA, the CDR3 is TGTGCCAGCAGGAAACCCCCGGGACCCAATGAGCAGTTCTTC. It translates to CASRKPPGPNEQFF. Filled out from reference TRBV7-2 and TRBJ2-1, the complete variable domain reads GAGVSQSPSNKVTEKGKDVELRCDPISGHTALYWYRQSLGQGLEFLIYFQGNSAPDKSGLPSDRFSAERTGGSVSTLTIQRTQQEDSAVYLCASRKPPGPNEQFFGPGTRLTVL.

About this clonotype itself: Since no conserved phenylalanine or tryptophan closes the CDR3, a read error is the likely cause. CDR3 nucleotides: TGTGCCAGCAGTTTATCTCACAGCTCCTACGAGCAGTACTTA. Translating gives CASSLSHSSYEQYL. The genes are TRBV12-3 or TRBV12-4 and TRBJ2-7; no clear D. The CDR3 has 14 amino acids. Trimming left V 2 bases short and J 0 bases short, with 8 bases between.